This record covers a single TCR beta chain. Authors' processing steps: Estimated nucleated cell counts came from reference gene primer amplification. Sequencing used immunoSEQ multiplex PCR; TCRdb keeps in-frame clones, though not all of them. That table furnishes V, J and clone size, whereas the DNA furnished D and trimming. The sample yields some 100,000 clones, 92% seen once. The sample belongs to a study of blood T cell repertoires in COVID-19. Study overall: Donors in the United States, Italy and Spain gave samples during acute or convalescent COVID-19. T cells, B-cell-depleted T cells, or PBMCs supplied cDNA or gDNA.

The V gene lost 5 bases and the J gene lost 0 bases, with 20 bases spanning the gap. The CDR3 totals 18 residues. In germline, CDR1 is SEHNR, CDR2 FQNEAQ (reference sequence). This clonotype originated in a man in his sixties or seventies with acute or convalescent COVID-19. This chain links TRBV7-9 with TRBJ2-1; possible D gene TRBD1, 6 bases. Sequencing used peripheral blood. The CDR3 is CASSPGTRLISSYNEQFF. The CDR3 DNA sequence: TGTGCCAGCAGCCCCGGGACAAGGTTGATCAGCTCCTACAATGAGCAGTTCTTC.